This TCR beta chain stems from a study of T cell responses to AZD1222 COVID-19 vaccine. The CDR3 extends over 13 amino acids. The V end was cut by 1 base, the J end by 2 bases, with 5 bases between. Germline CDR1 reads SEHNR; CDR2 reads FQNEAQ (reference sequence). Assay used: immunoSEQ multiplex PCR; TCRdb lists only in-frame clones, some missing. This sample has just over 150,000 clones, with approximately 90% found just once. Study-level results: The donor cohort was predominantly white British with a female majority, and clonal diversity may have been underestimated. In the spike-specific TCR repertoire, nearly half reportedly target unmutated variant regions.

Comment on this clone: The antigen is not known.

The sequencing here drew on peripheral blood, taken on day 0 of AZD1222 vaccination. The chain carries TRBV7-9 and TRBJ2-5, with D unresolved. This sequence originates from an adult in good health. The chain's CDR3 is CASSLGLQETQYF. CDR3 nucleotide sequence: TGTGCCAGCAGCTTAGGGCTGCAAGAGACCCAGTACTTC.